The table lists the clone carrying this T cell receptor (beta chain) with a count of one. Its antigen is as yet unknown. This sample is drawn from a study of OX40 agonist ivuxolimab in advanced cancers. Study observations and caveats: At doses 0.1 to 3.0 mg/kg, CD4+ and CD8+ clones expanded. Expanded clones were, on average, more numerous in CD8+ T cells than in CD4+.

J gave up 13 bases and V 1 base, and 13 bases lay outside the gene matches. CDR1 and CDR2 from the germline V gene are MGHRA and YSYEKL. The length of the CDR3 is 17 residues. Assay used: immunoSEQ multiplex PCR; TCRdb lists only in-frame clones, some missing. The table has 75,000 to 100,000 clones, approximately 91% seen once. This rearrangement joins TRBV4-1 to TRBJ2-5; the match to TRBD2 covers 15 bases. The sample was CD4+ or CD8+ T cells sorted from blood, taken in a trial of the OX40 agonist ivuxolimab. The receptor's source is an adult with an advanced solid tumor such as melanoma, head and neck, liver or kidney cancer. The CDR3 loop reads CASSQVDLGLAGGPGYF. DNA of the CDR3: TGCGCCAGCAGCCAAGTAGATCTCGGACTAGCGGGGGGGCCGGGGTACTTC.